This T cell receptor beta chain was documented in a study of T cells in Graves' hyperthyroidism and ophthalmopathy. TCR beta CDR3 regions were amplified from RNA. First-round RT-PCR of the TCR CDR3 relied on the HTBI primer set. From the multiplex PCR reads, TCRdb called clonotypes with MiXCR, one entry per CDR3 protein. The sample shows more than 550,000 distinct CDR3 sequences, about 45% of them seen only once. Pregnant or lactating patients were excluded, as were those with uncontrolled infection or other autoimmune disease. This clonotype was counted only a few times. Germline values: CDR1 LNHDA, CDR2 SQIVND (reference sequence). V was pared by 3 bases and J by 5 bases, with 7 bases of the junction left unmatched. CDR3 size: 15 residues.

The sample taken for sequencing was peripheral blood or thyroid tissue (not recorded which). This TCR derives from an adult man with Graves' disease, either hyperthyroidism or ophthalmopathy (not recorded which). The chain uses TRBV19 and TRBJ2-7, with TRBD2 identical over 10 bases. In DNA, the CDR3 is TGTGCCAGTAGTATCAGTGGGACTAGCGACCACGAGCAGTACTTC. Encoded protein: CASSISGTSDHEQYF.